This is a list of T cell receptor beta chains from one sample in a study of response to subunit inactivated influenza vaccine. MiXCR, run by TCRdb on the RT-PCR reads, gives a single entry per CDR3 protein. The sample includes over 800,000 distinct CDR3 sequences, roughly 20% of them seen just once. The sequencing used PBMCs from blood, collected 5 days after vaccination. These receptors came from a man in his fifties who received an inactivated influenza vaccine. CDR3s include the opening cysteine and the closing phenylalanine or tryptophan. The D gene is left open where the match is weak. Size is omitted from some rows. Given values are once, few, many or a class for expanded clones.

d_gene,v_gene,abundance,j_gene,CDR3nt,CDR3aa
TRBD1,TRBV20-1,few,TRBJ1-6,TGCAGTGCCCGGACAGGAGTGGGGGGGATTAATTTGCCCCTCCACTTT,CSARTGVGGINLPLHF
NA,TRBV29-1,many,TRBJ2-1,TGCAGCGTAGCACTGCGGAATGAGCAGTTCTTC,CSVALRNEQFF
NA,TRBV12-3/TRBV12-4,NA,TRBJ1-2,TGTGCCAGCAGTTTAGCAGGGTTGGGTGGCTACACCTTC,CASSLAGLGGYTF
NA,TRBV12-3/TRBV12-4,many,TRBJ2-7,TGTGCCAGCAGTTCCAGAAGCTCCTACGAGCAGTACTTC,CASSSRSSYEQYF
TRBD1,TRBV7-9,NA,TRBJ2-1,TGTGCCAGCAGACCGAGACAGGGGTTGAATGGGCAGTTCTTC,CASRPRQGLNGQFF
NA,TRBV19,few,TRBJ2-3,TGTGCCAGTAGTCCCCGACAGGACACAGATACGCAGTATTTT,CASSPRQDTDTQYF
NA,TRBV30,NA,TRBJ1-1,TGTGCCTGGAGTTACAACAGGAACACTGAAGCTTTCTTT,CAWSYNRNTEAFF
TRBD1,TRBV10-3,NA,TRBJ2-1,TGTGCCATCAGACCCGGGACAGTTAACAATGAGCAGTTCTTC,CAIRPGTVNNEQFF
NA,TRBV4-3,few,TRBJ2-3,TGCGCCAGCAGCCCTTTTGCTAGCGCAGATACGCAGTATTTT,CASSPFASADTQYF
NA,TRBV6-1,few,TRBJ1-2,TGTGCCAGCAGTGGGTTTCAGGGAGTTGACTATGGCTACACCTTC,CASSGFQGVDYGYTF
NA,TRBV29-1,NA,TRBJ2-5,TGCAGCGCTGATCGGCATACCCAAGAGACCCAGTACTTC,CSADRHTQETQYF
TRBD2,TRBV20-1,NA,TRBJ2-1,TGCAGTGCAGGGACTAGCGGGACTTACAATGAGCAGTTCTTC,CSAGTSGTYNEQFF
TRBD1,TRBV20-1,NA,TRBJ1-2,TGCAGTGCGCGGACAGGGGAGAAGGGGACCTATGGCTACACCTTC,CSARTGEKGTYGYTF
NA,TRBV7-3,NA,TRBJ2-7,TGTGCCAGCAGCTTAACCAGGGCGGACGAGCAGTACTTC,CASSLTRADEQYF
TRBD1,TRBV12-3/TRBV12-4,many,TRBJ2-3,TGTGCCAGCAGTTTAGAGGGACAGGAGACAGATACGCAGTATTTT,CASSLEGQETDTQYF
NA,TRBV6-6,few,TRBJ2-5,TGTGCCAGCAGCCCGGAGGTTGGGCAGACCCAGTACTTC,CASSPEVGQTQYF
TRBD1,TRBV11-2,few,TRBJ2-7,TGTGCCAGCAGCTTAGATTTCACAGGGGGTAGGGAGCAGTACTTC,CASSLDFTGGREQYF
TRBD1,TRBV10-2,few,TRBJ1-2,TGCGCCAGCAGTGAGTCGACAGGGGGGAACTATGGCTACACCTTC,CASSESTGGNYGYTF